The present TCR beta chain was sequenced within a study of glioma-infiltrating T cells after dendritic cell vaccination. The study, taken as a whole, reports: Longer survival after dendritic cell vaccination followed higher pretreatment TIL content. No direct clonality-survival link was found; a diverse polyclonal response may matter.

This clone was detected once. Its specificity is not known. CDR3 length: 19 amino acids. J gave up 7 bases and V 1 base, and 17 bases lay outside the gene matches. Germline V gives CDR1 SGHNT, CDR2 YENEEA. The primer mix had 60 V beta and 13 J beta primers. The assay was immunoSEQ multiplex PCR, and TCRdb's table has in-frame clones only and misses some. This table holds approximately 84,000 clones, over 75% found once. Blood PBMC samples: pre-vaccination, two weeks post third vaccination, and at tumor progression. Sequenced here: blood, sampled before dendritic cell vaccination. The chain links TRBV11-3 to TRBJ1-5, with TRBD1 matching over 9 bases. The TCR comes from a human donor with glioblastoma. The CDR3 spells CASSLGGEGGTGSGQPQHF. The CDR3 DNA reads TGTGCCAGCAGCTTAGGCGGCGAAGGCGGGACAGGGTCCGGACAGCCCCAGCATTTT. Variable domain in full (rest from reference TRBV11-3 and TRBJ1-5): EAGVVQSPRYKIIEKKQPVAFWCNPISGHNTLYWYLQNLGQGPELLIRYENEEAVDDSQLPKDRFSAERLKGVDSTLKIQPAELGDSAVYLCASSLGGEGGTGSGQPQHFGDGTRLSIL.